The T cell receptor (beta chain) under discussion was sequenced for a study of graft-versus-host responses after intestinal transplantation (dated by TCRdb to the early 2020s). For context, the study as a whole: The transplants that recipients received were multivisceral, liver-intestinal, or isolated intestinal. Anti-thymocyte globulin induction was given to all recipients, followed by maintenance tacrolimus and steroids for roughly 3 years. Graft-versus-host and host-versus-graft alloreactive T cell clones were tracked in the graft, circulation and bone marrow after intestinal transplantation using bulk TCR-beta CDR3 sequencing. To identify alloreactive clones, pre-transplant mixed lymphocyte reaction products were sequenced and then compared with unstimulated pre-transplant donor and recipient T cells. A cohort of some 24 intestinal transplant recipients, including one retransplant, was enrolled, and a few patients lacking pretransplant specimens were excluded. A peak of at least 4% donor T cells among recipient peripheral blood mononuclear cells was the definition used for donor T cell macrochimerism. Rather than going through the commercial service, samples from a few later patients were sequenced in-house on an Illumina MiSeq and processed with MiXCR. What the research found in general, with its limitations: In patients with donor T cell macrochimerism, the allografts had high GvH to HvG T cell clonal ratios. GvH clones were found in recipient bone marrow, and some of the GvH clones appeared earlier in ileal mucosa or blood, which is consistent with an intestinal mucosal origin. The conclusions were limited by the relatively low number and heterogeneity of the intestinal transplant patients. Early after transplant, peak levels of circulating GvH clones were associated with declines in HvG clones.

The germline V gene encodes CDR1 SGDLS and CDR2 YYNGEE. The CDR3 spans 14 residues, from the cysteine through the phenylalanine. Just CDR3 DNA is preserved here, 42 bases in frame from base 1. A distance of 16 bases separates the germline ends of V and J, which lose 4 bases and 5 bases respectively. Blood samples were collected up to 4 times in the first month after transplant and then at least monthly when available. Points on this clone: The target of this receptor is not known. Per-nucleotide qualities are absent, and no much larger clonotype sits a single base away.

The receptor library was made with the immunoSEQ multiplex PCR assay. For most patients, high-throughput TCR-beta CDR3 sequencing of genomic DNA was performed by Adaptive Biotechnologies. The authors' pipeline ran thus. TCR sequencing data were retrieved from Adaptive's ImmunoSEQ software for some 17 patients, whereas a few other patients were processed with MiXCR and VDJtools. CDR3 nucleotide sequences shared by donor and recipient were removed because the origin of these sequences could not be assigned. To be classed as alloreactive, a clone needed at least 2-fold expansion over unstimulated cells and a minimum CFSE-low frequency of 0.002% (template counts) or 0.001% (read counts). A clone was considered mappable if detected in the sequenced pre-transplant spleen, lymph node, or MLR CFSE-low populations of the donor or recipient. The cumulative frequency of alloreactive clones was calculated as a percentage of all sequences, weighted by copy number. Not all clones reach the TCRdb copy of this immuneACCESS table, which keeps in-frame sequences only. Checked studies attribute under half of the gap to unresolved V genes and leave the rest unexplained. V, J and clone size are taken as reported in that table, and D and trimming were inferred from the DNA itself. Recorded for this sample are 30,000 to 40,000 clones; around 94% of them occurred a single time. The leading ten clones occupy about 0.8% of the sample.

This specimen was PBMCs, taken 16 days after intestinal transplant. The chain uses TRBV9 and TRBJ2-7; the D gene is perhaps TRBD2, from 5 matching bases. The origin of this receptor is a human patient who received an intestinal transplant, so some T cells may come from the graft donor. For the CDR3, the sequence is CASSQSEGFDEQYF. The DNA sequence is TGTGCCAGCAGCCAAAGCGAGGGCTTTGACGAGCAGTACTTC.